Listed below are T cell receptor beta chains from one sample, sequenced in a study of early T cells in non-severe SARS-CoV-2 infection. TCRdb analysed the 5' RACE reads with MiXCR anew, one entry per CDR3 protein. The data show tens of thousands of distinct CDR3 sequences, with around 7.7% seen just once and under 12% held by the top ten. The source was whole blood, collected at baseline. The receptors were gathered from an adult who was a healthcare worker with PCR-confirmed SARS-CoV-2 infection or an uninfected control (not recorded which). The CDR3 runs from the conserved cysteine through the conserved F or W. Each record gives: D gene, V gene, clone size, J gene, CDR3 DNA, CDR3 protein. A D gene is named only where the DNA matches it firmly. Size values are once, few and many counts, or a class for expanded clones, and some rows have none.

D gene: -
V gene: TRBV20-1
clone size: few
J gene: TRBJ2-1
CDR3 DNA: TGCAGTGCTAGAGATGAAGGGACGGATGAGCAGTTCTTC
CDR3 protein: CSARDEGTDEQFF

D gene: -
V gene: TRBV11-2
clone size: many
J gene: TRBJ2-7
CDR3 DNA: TGTGCCAGCAGCCAACTAGCTCCCAACGAGCAGTACTTC
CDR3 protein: CASSQLAPNEQYF

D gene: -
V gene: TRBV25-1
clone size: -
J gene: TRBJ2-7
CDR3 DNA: TGTGCCAGCAGTGACTCCGGGGACCGCCAGAACGACGAGCAGTACTTC
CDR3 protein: CASSDSGDRQNDEQYF

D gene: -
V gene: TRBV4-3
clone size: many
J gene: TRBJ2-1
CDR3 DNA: TGCGCCAGCAGCCAAGAGCTCTCCTACAATGAGCAGTTCTTC
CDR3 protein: CASSQELSYNEQFF

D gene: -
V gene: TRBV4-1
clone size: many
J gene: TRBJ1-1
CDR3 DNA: TGCGCCAGCAGCCAAGTCTCCCAGGAGGCGCTCCCGAACACTGAAGCTTTCTTT
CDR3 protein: CASSQVSQEALPNTEAFF

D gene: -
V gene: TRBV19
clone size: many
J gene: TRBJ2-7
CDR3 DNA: TGTGCCAGTCTAAATCCGGGCCAACCCCCCGAGCAGTACTTC
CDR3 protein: CASLNPGQPPEQYF

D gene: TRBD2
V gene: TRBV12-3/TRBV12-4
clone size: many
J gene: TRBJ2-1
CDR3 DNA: TGTGCCAGCAGAGTCGGTGCTAGCGGGTGGTACAATGAGCAGTTCTTC
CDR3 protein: CASRVGASGWYNEQFF

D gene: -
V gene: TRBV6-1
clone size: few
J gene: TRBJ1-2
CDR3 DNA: TGTGCCAGCACCCCCCCAGTCTATGGCTACACCTTC
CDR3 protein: CASTPPVYGYTF

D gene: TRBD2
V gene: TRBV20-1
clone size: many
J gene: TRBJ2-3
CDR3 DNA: TGCAGTGCTAGGGGTTGGGCTAGCGGGAGGAGTGGCACAGATACGCAGTATTTT
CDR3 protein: CSARGWASGRSGTDTQYF

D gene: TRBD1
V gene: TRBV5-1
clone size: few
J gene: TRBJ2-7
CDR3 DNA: TGCGCCAGCAGCTTGGACAGGGGAGCGGTCTACGAGCAGTACTTC
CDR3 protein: CASSLDRGAVYEQYF

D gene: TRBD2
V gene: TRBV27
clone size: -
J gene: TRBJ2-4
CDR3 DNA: TGTGCCAGCAGTTTAAGCGGGGGAATAGCCAAAAACATTCAGTACTTC
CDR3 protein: CASSLSGGIAKNIQYF

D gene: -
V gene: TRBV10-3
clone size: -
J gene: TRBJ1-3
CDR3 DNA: TGTGCCATCAGTGGGGGAAACACCATATATTTT
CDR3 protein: CAISGGNTIYF

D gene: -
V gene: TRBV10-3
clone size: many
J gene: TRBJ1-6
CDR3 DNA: TGTGCCATCAGTGAAGGCTACAGCAATTCACCCCTCCACTTT
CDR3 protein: CAISEGYSNSPLHF

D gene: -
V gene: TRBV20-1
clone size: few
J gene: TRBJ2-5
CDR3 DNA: TGCAGTGCTAGAGACAGGCGAGAGACCCAGTACTTC
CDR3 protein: CSARDRRETQYF